The 21 T cell receptor beta chains in this list originate from one sample, sequenced in a study of T cell responses to AZD1222 COVID-19 vaccine. Data came from immunoSEQ multiplex PCR; TCRdb stores just in-frame clones and leaves some out. In the table there are about 140,000 clones, roughly 92% of which are singletons. The sample was peripheral blood, taken 28 days after the second AZD1222 dose. The source is an adult who received the AZD1222 COVID-19 vaccine.

The chain joins TRBV15 to TRBJ2-5, with D possibly being TRBD2 (6 bases). CDR3 length: 12 residues. The V and J ends lost 8 bases and 5 bases respectively, with 12 bases between them. Germline V gene lookup returns CDR1 LNHNV and CDR2 YYDKDF (reference sequence). The CDR3 DNA reads TGTGCCACCTCCCCAGCGGGTGAGACCCAGTACTTC. Protein: CATSPAGETQYF.

The chain has TRBV9 and TRBJ2-5; 10 bases line up with TRBD1. In germline, CDR1 is SGDLS, CDR2 YYNGEE. The CDR3 length is 15 residues. The ends lost 3 bases at V and 2 bases at J; junction bases unmatched: 4. DNA of the CDR3: TGTGCCAGCAGCGGAGGACAGGGGGATCAAGAGACCCAGTACTTC. Its protein is CASSGGQGDQETQYF.

This rearrangement joins TRBV29-1 to TRBJ2-5; TRBD1 agrees at 10 bases. V was clipped by 6 bases and J by 4 bases; unmatched bases: 5. The CDR3 runs to 13 residues. Per the germline V gene, CDR1 is SQVTM and CDR2 is ANQGSEA. The CDR3 sequence: CSVARDRGETQYF. CDR3 nucleotides: TGCAGCGTCGCGAGGGACAGGGGAGAGACCCAGTACTTC.

Written as DNA, the CDR3 is TGTGCCAGCAGGGAGGCTGGGGCCAACGTCCTGACTTTC. Translation gives CASREAGANVLTF. The rearrangement uses TRBV7-9 and TRBJ2-6, with a possible D match to TRBD2 (5 bases). The CDR3 sequence is 13 residues long. The germline CDR1 and CDR2 sequences are SEHNR and FQNEAQ (reference sequence). Trimming pared 6 bases from V and 2 bases from J, leaving 5 bases between.

The chain combines TRBV18 with TRBJ2-3; D gene unclear. The CDR3 is made up of 11 amino acids. Trimming removed 3 bases from V and 5 bases from J, with 3 bases in between. Germline V gene lookup returns CDR1 KGHSH and CDR2 LQKENI. CDR3 region: CASSPQDTQYF. CDR3 nucleotide sequence: TGTGCCAGCTCACCGCAAGATACGCAGTATTTT.

The chain joins TRBV28 to TRBJ1-1; weak D call: TRBD1 (6 bases). Germline loops: CDR1 MDHEN, CDR2 SYDVKM. With 2 bases removed from V and 6 bases from J, the gap between germline ends came to 13 bases. This CDR3 comprises 14 residues. The CDR3 protein is CASSLDRPAAEAFF. The CDR3 nucleotides are TGTGCCAGCAGTTTAGACAGGCCGGCGGCTGAAGCTTTCTTT.

This clone was seen just once. This sequence joins TRBV7-6 and TRBJ2-1; D uncertain. Germline V CDR1 and CDR2: SGHVS, FNYEAQ. CDR3 length equals 14 residues. Trimming took 1 base from V and 7 from J, leaving 11 bases between them. This CDR3 reads CASSLVDGRNEQFF. CDR3 sequence (DNA): TGTGCCAGCAGCTTAGTCGACGGCAGGAATGAGCAGTTCTTC. The variable domain in full, completed from reference TRBV7-6 and TRBJ2-1, reads GAGVSQSPRYKVTKRGQDVALRCDPISGHVSLYWYRQALGQGPEFLTYFNYEAQQDKSGLPNDRFSAERPEGSISTLTIQRTEQRDSAMYRCASSLVDGRNEQFFGPGTRLTVL.

The chain carries TRBV6-5 and TRBJ1-5; 9 positions agree with TRBD1. In germline, CDR1 is MNHEY, CDR2 SVGAGI. This CDR3 is built from 15 residues. J was trimmed by 7 bases and V by 6 bases; bases with no gene match: 10. Here the CDR3 DNA reads TGTGCCAGCAGAGACCAACAGGGGGCGCGGCAGCCCCAGCATTTT. Translation gives CASRDQQGARQPQHF.

A single count supports this clone. The chain has TRBV27 and TRBJ1-3; 8 positions agree with TRBD1. The length of the CDR3 is 16 residues. Trimming at V came to 8 bases and at J to 4 bases, leaving 13 bases not matched to a gene. CDR1 and CDR2 (germline): MNHEY, SMNVEV (reference sequence). The CDR3 here is CASWTRQGSSGNTIYF. Here the CDR3 DNA reads TGTGCCAGCTGGACCCGACAGGGGTCGTCGGGAAACACCATATATTTT.

V gene TRBV2 combines with J gene TRBJ2-3; tentative D call: TRBD2 (6 bases). This CDR3 has 15 residues. Trimming stripped 4 bases from V and 4 bases from J, with 15 bases between. Germline CDR1 SNHLY, CDR2 FYNNEI. CDR3 sequence reads: CASSVREPVADTQYF. DNA of the CDR3: TGTGCCAGCAGTGTACGGGAGCCAGTTGCAGATACGCAGTATTTT. The whole variable domain, remainder taken from reference TRBV2 and TRBJ2-3, is EPEVTQTPSHQVTQMGQEVILRCVPISNHLYFYWYRQILGQKVEFLVSFYNNEISEKSEIFDDQFSVERPDGSNFTLKIRSTKLEDSAMYFCASSVREPVADTQYFGPGTRLTVL.

V usage is TRBV10-3 and J usage is TRBJ1-6, with TRBD1 identical over 9 bases. CDR3 length: 13 residues. Germline V gene lookup returns CDR1 ENHRY and CDR2 SYGVKD. The ends lost 8 bases at V and 8 bases at J; junction bases unmatched: 4. In nucleotides, the CDR3 is TGTGCCATCCGAAGACAGGGGGATTCACCCCTCCACTTT. This sequence encodes CAIRRQGDSPLHF.

This chain connects TRBV3-1 (or the pseudogene TRBV3-2) to TRBJ2-1, with D maybe TRBD2 (6 bases). The length of the CDR3 is 16 residues. Trimming cost V 0 bases and J 5 bases, with 14 bases left between them. CDR1 and CDR2 (germline): LGHDT, YNNKEL (reference sequence). CDR3 protein: CASSQDLDYADNEQFF. CDR3 in DNA: TGTGCCAGCAGCCAAGATTTGGACTACGCTGACAATGAGCAGTTCTTC.

V is TRBV27 and J is TRBJ1-1; the match to TRBD1 covers 9 bases. The germline V gene has CDR1 MNHEY and CDR2 SMNVEV (reference sequence). Losses at the gene ends were 8 bases for V and 5 bases for J; bases not matched to a gene: 9. The CDR3 consists of 14 residues. In DNA form, the CDR3 reads TGTGCCAGCTCACAGGGGGCAGGGAGGACTGAAGCTTTCTTT. Its translation: CASSQGAGRTEAFF.

The chain links TRBV7-6 to TRBJ1-4; D is possibly TRBD1 (5 bases). The V end was cut by 5 bases, the J end by 5 bases, with 18 bases between. Per germline, CDR1 SGHVS and CDR2 FNYEAQ. CDR3 length equals 16 residues. The CDR3 loop is CASSNLAGQRNEKLFF. CDR3 DNA: TGTGCCAGCAGCAATCTGGCGGGGCAGCGAAATGAAAAACTGTTTTTT.

The chain is built from TRBV7-9 and TRBJ2-7, with D hard to call. The CDR3 sequence is 14 residues long. The germline V and J ends were trimmed by 5 bases and 0 bases, with 11 bases remaining between them. The germline CDR1 and CDR2 sequences are SEHNR and FQNEAQ (reference sequence). CDR3 in amino acids: CASSLTISSYEQYF. Written as DNA, the CDR3 is TGTGCCAGCAGCCTGACAATTTCCTCCTACGAGCAGTACTTC.

The rearrangement links TRBV2 to TRBJ1-3; 9 bases agree with TRBD1. The CDR3 covers 17 residues. Germline V gene sequence: CDR1 SNHLY, CDR2 FYNNEI. Unmatched junction bases numbered 14, after V lost 7 bases and J lost 4 bases. The DNA for the CDR3 is TGTGCCAGCACCCAACTCCAACAGGGGGCGGAAGGAAACACCATATATTTT. This codes for CASTQLQQGAEGNTIYF. Full variable domain (outside the CDR3, taken from reference TRBV2 and TRBJ1-3): EPEVTQTPSHQVTQMGQEVILRCVPISNHLYFYWYRQILGQKVEFLVSFYNNEISEKSEIFDDQFSVERPDGSNFTLKIRSTKLEDSAMYFCASTQLQQGAEGNTIYFGEGSWLTVV.

The rearrangement links TRBV7-3 to TRBJ2-2; 7 bases agree with TRBD1. V shed 5 bases and J 0 bases; nucleotides not matched to a gene: 3. Germline-derived CDR1 and CDR2 are SGHTA and FQGTGA. The CDR3 totals 15 residues. The CDR3 bases are TGTGCCAGCAGCCCGGACAGGTCGAACACCGGGGAGCTGTTTTTT. Translated: CASSPDRSNTGELFF.

The genes are TRBV5-6 and TRBJ2-2; the D gene could be TRBD1 or TRBD2 (5 bases each). This CDR3 is 13 amino acids long. In germline, CDR1 is SGHDT, CDR2 YYEEEE. Between the trimmed V and J ends, which lost 5 bases and 5 bases, there was a span of 10 bases. The CDR3 here is CASSRDRTGELFF. The CDR3 DNA follows: TGTGCCAGCAGTCGGGACCGGACCGGGGAGCTGTTTTTT.

The V and J genes are TRBV4-2 and TRBJ2-6, with no clear D. This CDR3 is built from 18 residues. Trimming removed 3 bases from V and 1 base from J, with 16 bases in between. Germline V gene lookup returns CDR1 LGHNA and CDR2 YNFKEQ. The CDR3 DNA is TGTGCCAGCAGCCAGAGGTTTCGTCGCGATTCTGGGGCCAACGTCCTGACTTTC. Translating gives CASSQRFRRDSGANVLTF.

The V and J genes are TRBV7-9 and TRBJ1-3; TRBD1 agrees at 10 bases. Germline values: CDR1 SEHNR, CDR2 FQNEAQ (reference sequence). The CDR3 contains 17 residues. With V trimmed by 5 bases and J by 4 bases, 11 bases remained unmatched. CDR3 coding DNA: TGTGCCAGCAGCGTTCCAACCGGGACAGGGGCAGGAAACACCATATATTTT. This translates into CASSVPTGTGAGNTIYF.

The chain joins TRBV21-1 to TRBJ1-3. TRBV21-1 counts as a pseudogene. This CDR3 is built from 18 residues. The CDR3 is CASSKDCFVKLSGNTIYF. The CDR3 DNA reads as TGTGCCAGCAGCAAAGATTGCTTCGTCAAACTCTCTGGAAACACCATATATTTT.